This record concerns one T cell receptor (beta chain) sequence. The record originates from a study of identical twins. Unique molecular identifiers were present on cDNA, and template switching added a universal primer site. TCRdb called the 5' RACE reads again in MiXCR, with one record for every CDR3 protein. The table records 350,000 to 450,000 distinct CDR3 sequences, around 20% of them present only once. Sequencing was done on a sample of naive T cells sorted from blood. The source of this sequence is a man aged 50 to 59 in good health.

The CDR3 region has the DNA TGTGCCAGCAGCTTATCTCGTTGGCAGGGCACCTACAATGAGCAGTTCTTC. Its translation: CASSLSRWQGTYNEQFF. The genes are TRBV11-1 and TRBJ2-1, with D possibly matching TRBD1 (5 bases). The CDR3 totals 17 residues. Germline CDR1 is SGHAT and CDR2 is FQDESV (reference sequence). Deletions cut 2 bases from V and 2 bases from J, with 16 bases between.